These T cell receptor beta chains were read from a single sample in a study of blood T cell repertoires in COVID-19. This table comes from immunoSEQ multiplex PCR, and its TCRdb copy is limited to in-frame clones, with some not included. The data show some 150,000 clones, about 80% seen once. The specimen was peripheral blood. These receptors originate from a human donor in a cohort sampled during active COVID-19. Both conserved end residues are part of each CDR3. The D gene is left open where the match is weak. Some rows have no size entry. The others give once, few or many, or a class for an expanded clone.

abundance: .; d_gene: TRBD1; v_gene: TRBV10-3; j_gene: TRBJ1-5; CDR3aa: CAISEGQGVGLSNQPQHF; CDR3nt: TGTGCCATCAGTGAGGGACAGGGGGTAGGGTTGAGCAATCAGCCCCAGCATTTT
abundance: .; d_gene: TRBD2; v_gene: TRBV6-6; j_gene: TRBJ2-3; CDR3aa: CASSSGGSSTDTQYF; CDR3nt: TGTGCCAGCAGTAGCGGGGGGTCTAGCACAGATACGCAGTATTTT
abundance: .; d_gene: TRBD2; v_gene: TRBV28; j_gene: TRBJ2-1; CDR3aa: CASSLTRGGANEQFF; CDR3nt: TGTGCCAGCAGTTTAACTCGGGGGGGGGCCAATGAGCAGTTCTTC
abundance: .; d_gene: TRBD2; v_gene: TRBV29-1; j_gene: TRBJ2-3; CDR3aa: CSVLPAGGLRVDTQYF; CDR3nt: TGCAGCGTTCTTCCTGCGGGGGGGCTGCGAGTCGATACGCAGTATTTT
abundance: .; d_gene: TRBD1; v_gene: TRBV7-2; j_gene: TRBJ2-1; CDR3aa: CASSLVVRTGSNEQFF; CDR3nt: TGTGCCAGCAGCTTAGTTGTGAGGACAGGGAGCAATGAGCAGTTCTTC
abundance: .; d_gene: TRBD2; v_gene: TRBV19; j_gene: TRBJ2-3; CDR3aa: CATGGDTDTQYF; CDR3nt: TGTGCCACCGGGGGGGACACAGATACGCAGTATTTT
abundance: many; d_gene: .; v_gene: TRBV3-1/TRBV3-2; j_gene: TRBJ1-6; CDR3aa: CASSQGTIVYNSPLHF; CDR3nt: TGTGCCAGCAGCCAAGGGACAATCGTCTATAATTCACCCCTCCACTTT
abundance: .; d_gene: .; v_gene: TRBV28; j_gene: TRBJ1-5; CDR3aa: CASSGGTRNQPQHF; CDR3nt: TGTGCCAGCAGTGGAGGGACCCGCAATCAGCCCCAGCATTTT
abundance: once; d_gene: TRBD1; v_gene: TRBV3-1/TRBV3-2; j_gene: TRBJ1-5; CDR3aa: CASSSSTGQVNQPQHF; CDR3nt: TGTGCCAGCAGCTCAAGCACGGGACAGGTCAATCAGCCCCAGCATTTT
abundance: .; d_gene: TRBD2; v_gene: TRBV5-1; j_gene: TRBJ2-3; CDR3aa: CASSLGPSSGGAWGSTDTQYF; CDR3nt: TGCGCCAGCAGCTTGGGCCCTTCTAGCGGGGGGGCCTGGGGGAGCACAGATACGCAGTATTTT
abundance: .; d_gene: TRBD1; v_gene: TRBV7-2; j_gene: TRBJ2-7; CDR3aa: CASSSRGGTGTHEQYF; CDR3nt: TGTGCCAGCAGCTCGAGAGGCGGGACAGGGACCCACGAGCAGTACTTC
abundance: .; d_gene: TRBD2; v_gene: TRBV28; j_gene: TRBJ2-5; CDR3aa: CASSLPSGGAETQYF; CDR3nt: TGTGCCAGCAGTTTACCCAGCGGGGGGGCTGAGACCCAGTACTTC
abundance: .; d_gene: .; v_gene: TRBV6-5; j_gene: TRBJ2-3; CDR3aa: CASSPGGTSTDTQYF; CDR3nt: TGTGCCAGCAGCCCAGGGGGGACTAGCACAGATACGCAGTATTTT
abundance: .; d_gene: TRBD1; v_gene: TRBV6-5; j_gene: TRBJ2-7; CDR3aa: CASSRDSLLYEQYF; CDR3nt: TGTGCCAGCAGCCGGGACAGTCTTCTCTACGAGCAGTACTTC
abundance: .; d_gene: TRBD1; v_gene: TRBV11-2; j_gene: TRBJ2-1; CDR3aa: CASSPDRANEQFF; CDR3nt: TGTGCCAGCAGCCCGGACAGGGCGAATGAGCAGTTCTTC
abundance: .; d_gene: .; v_gene: TRBV4-1; j_gene: TRBJ2-6; CDR3aa: CASSQPSSSGANVLTF; CDR3nt: TGCGCCAGCAGCCAACCCTCTAGCTCTGGGGCCAACGTCCTGACTTTC
abundance: .; d_gene: .; v_gene: TRBV28; j_gene: TRBJ1-2; CDR3aa: CASSLYGANYGYTF; CDR3nt: TGTGCCAGCAGTTTATACGGGGCTAACTATGGCTACACCTTC
abundance: .; d_gene: TRBD1; v_gene: TRBV5-1; j_gene: TRBJ2-1; CDR3aa: CASNPDRFGLNEQFF; CDR3nt: TGCGCCAGCAACCCGGACAGGTTCGGCCTCAATGAGCAGTTCTTC
abundance: .; d_gene: .; v_gene: TRBV11-3; j_gene: TRBJ2-5; CDR3aa: CASSLVSGGQETQYF; CDR3nt: TGTGCCAGCAGCTTAGTAAGCGGAGGACAAGAGACCCAGTACTTC
abundance: .; d_gene: TRBD2; v_gene: TRBV6-2/TRBV6-3; j_gene: TRBJ2-3; CDR3aa: CASSYSPSGGFPHTDTQYF; CDR3nt: TGTGCCAGCAGTTACTCGCCCAGCGGGGGATTCCCCCACACAGATACGCAGTATTTT
abundance: .; d_gene: TRBD1; v_gene: TRBV5-7; j_gene: TRBJ2-2; CDR3aa: CASSRRQGENHWYAGELFF; CDR3nt: TGTGCCAGCAGCCGTCGACAGGGTGAGAATCATTGGTACGCCGGGGAGCTGTTTTTT
abundance: .; d_gene: .; v_gene: TRBV19; j_gene: TRBJ1-3; CDR3aa: CASSGTLGNTIYF; CDR3nt: TGTGCCAGTAGCGGGACTTTAGGAAACACCATATATTTT
abundance: few; d_gene: TRBD2; v_gene: TRBV5-1; j_gene: TRBJ2-7; CDR3aa: CASSPSGGAGEQYF; CDR3nt: TGCGCCAGCAGCCCCAGCGGGGGGGCCGGAGAGCAGTACTTC
abundance: .; d_gene: .; v_gene: TRBV7-3; j_gene: TRBJ1-1; CDR3aa: CASSPGRAGNTEAFF; CDR3nt: TGTGCCAGCAGCCCTGGCAGGGCAGGGAACACTGAAGCTTTCTTT
abundance: few; d_gene: .; v_gene: TRBV7-9; j_gene: TRBJ2-7; CDR3aa: CASSLGSRSEQYF; CDR3nt: TGTGCCAGCAGCTTAGGCTCGAGAAGTGAGCAGTACTTC
abundance: .; d_gene: .; v_gene: TRBV18; j_gene: TRBJ2-7; CDR3aa: CASSQTPIYEQYF; CDR3nt: TGTGCCAGCTCACAAACACCGATATACGAGCAGTACTTC
abundance: .; d_gene: .; v_gene: TRBV6-6; j_gene: TRBJ2-5; CDR3aa: CASSYSLSGETQYF; CDR3nt: TGTGCCAGCAGTTACTCTCTTTCCGGAGAGACCCAGTACTTC
abundance: .; d_gene: TRBD2; v_gene: TRBV14; j_gene: TRBJ2-2; CDR3aa: CASSPPSSGVGGELFF; CDR3nt: TGTGCCAGCAGCCCTCCTTCTAGCGGGGTAGGAGGGGAGCTGTTTTTT
abundance: .; d_gene: .; v_gene: TRBV4-2; j_gene: TRBJ1-6; CDR3aa: CASSLTKGDSPLHF; CDR3nt: TGTGCCAGCAGCCTAACAAAGGGAGATTCACCCCTCCACTTT
abundance: .; d_gene: TRBD1; v_gene: TRBV6-6; j_gene: TRBJ1-1; CDR3aa: CASSQTGGNTEAFF; CDR3nt: TGTGCCAGCAGCCAGACAGGGGGGAACACTGAAGCTTTCTTT
abundance: .; d_gene: TRBD1; v_gene: TRBV7-9; j_gene: TRBJ2-7; CDR3aa: CASSLGGQGRYEQYF; CDR3nt: TGTGCCAGCAGCTTAGGGGGACAGGGTCGGTACGAGCAGTACTTC
abundance: .; d_gene: TRBD2; v_gene: TRBV7-6; j_gene: TRBJ2-3; CDR3aa: CASSLGGLVSTDTQYF; CDR3nt: TGTGCCAGCAGCTTAGGAGGACTAGTGAGCACAGATACGCAGTATTTT
abundance: .; d_gene: TRBD1; v_gene: TRBV27; j_gene: TRBJ1-1; CDR3aa: CASSLSGRGPGTEAFF; CDR3nt: TGTGCCAGCAGTTTATCGGGCAGGGGGCCTGGCACTGAAGCTTTCTTT
abundance: once; d_gene: .; v_gene: TRBV12-3/TRBV12-4; j_gene: TRBJ2-3; CDR3aa: CASSSKDTQYF; CDR3nt: TGTGCCAGCAGTTCTAAAGATACGCAGTATTTT
abundance: .; d_gene: .; v_gene: TRBV6-2/TRBV6-3; j_gene: TRBJ2-2; CDR3aa: CASSEGGELFF; CDR3nt: TGTGCCAGCAGCGAGGGTGGGGAGCTGTTTTTT
abundance: .; d_gene: TRBD1; v_gene: TRBV6-2/TRBV6-3; j_gene: TRBJ1-4; CDR3aa: CASSYSAKGAEKLFF; CDR3nt: TGTGCCAGCAGTTACTCTGCCAAGGGGGCGGAAAAACTGTTTTTT
abundance: .; d_gene: TRBD2; v_gene: TRBV9; j_gene: TRBJ2-1; CDR3aa: CATRPLRGGRQFF; CDR3nt: TGTGCCACCAGGCCATTGCGGGGGGGCAGGCAGTTCTTC
abundance: .; d_gene: .; v_gene: TRBV28; j_gene: TRBJ1-2; CDR3aa: CASLVGGLGGYTF; CDR3nt: TGTGCCAGCCTGGTCGGGGGGCTTGGGGGCTACACCTTC
abundance: once; d_gene: TRBD1; v_gene: TRBV7-9; j_gene: TRBJ1-2; CDR3aa: CASSPLLGQGAHGYTF; CDR3nt: TGTGCCAGCAGCCCCCTACTTGGACAGGGGGCGCATGGCTACACCTTC
abundance: once; d_gene: TRBD1; v_gene: TRBV27; j_gene: TRBJ1-2; CDR3aa: CASRNDRGNHGYTF; CDR3nt: TGTGCCAGCAGAAATGACAGGGGCAATCATGGCTACACCTTC
abundance: .; d_gene: TRBD1; v_gene: TRBV6-1; j_gene: TRBJ2-5; CDR3aa: CASSEGGTGWFQETQYF; CDR3nt: TGTGCCAGCAGTGAAGGGGGGACAGGGTGGTTCCAAGAGACCCAGTACTTC
abundance: .; d_gene: TRBD1; v_gene: TRBV5-1; j_gene: TRBJ2-7; CDR3aa: CASSSYPGTVTYEQYF; CDR3nt: TGCGCCAGCAGCTCCTATCCCGGGACAGTAACCTACGAGCAGTACTTC
abundance: .; d_gene: TRBD1; v_gene: TRBV6-5; j_gene: TRBJ2-1; CDR3aa: CASRRDRAYNEQFF; CDR3nt: TGTGCCAGCAGGAGGGACAGGGCCTACAATGAGCAGTTCTTC
abundance: .; d_gene: TRBD1; v_gene: TRBV27; j_gene: TRBJ1-1; CDR3aa: CASRKTGGSFTEAFF; CDR3nt: TGTGCCAGCAGAAAAACAGGGGGTAGTTTTACTGAAGCTTTCTTT
abundance: few; d_gene: TRBD2; v_gene: TRBV6-1; j_gene: TRBJ2-1; CDR3aa: CASSEGGGTYNEQFF; CDR3nt: TGTGCCAGCAGTGAAGGGGGGGGTACTTACAATGAGCAGTTCTTC
abundance: .; d_gene: TRBD2; v_gene: TRBV9; j_gene: TRBJ2-3; CDR3aa: CASSVGLAGRSDTQYF; CDR3nt: TGTGCCAGCAGCGTCGGACTAGCGGGGAGATCAGATACGCAGTATTTT
abundance: .; d_gene: .; v_gene: TRBV9; j_gene: TRBJ1-3; CDR3aa: CASSVDRSSGNTIYF; CDR3nt: TGTGCCAGCAGCGTAGATCGGTCCTCTGGAAACACCATATATTTT
abundance: .; d_gene: .; v_gene: TRBV11-3; j_gene: TRBJ2-7; CDR3aa: CASSLGGTYHEQYF; CDR3nt: TGTGCCAGCAGCTTAGGAGGAACGTACCACGAGCAGTACTTC
abundance: .; d_gene: TRBD1; v_gene: TRBV6-5; j_gene: TRBJ1-1; CDR3aa: CASSYSTGRATEAFF; CDR3nt: TGTGCCAGCAGTTACTCGACAGGGCGGGCCACTGAAGCTTTCTTT
abundance: .; d_gene: TRBD1; v_gene: TRBV6-5; j_gene: TRBJ1-3; CDR3aa: CASSYGQGSGNTIYF; CDR3nt: TGTGCCAGCAGTTACGGACAGGGCTCTGGAAACACCATATATTTT
abundance: .; d_gene: .; v_gene: TRBV6-4; j_gene: TRBJ2-7; CDR3aa: CARIKTIPPNEQYF; CDR3nt: TGTGCCAGAATAAAGACTATCCCCCCCAACGAGCAGTACTTC
abundance: .; d_gene: .; v_gene: TRBV6-4; j_gene: TRBJ2-1; CDR3aa: CASSDRRVGEQFF; CDR3nt: TGTGCCAGCAGTGACCGGCGGGTGGGAGAGCAGTTCTTC
abundance: .; d_gene: .; v_gene: TRBV10-3; j_gene: TRBJ1-4; CDR3aa: CAISGQPNEKLFF; CDR3nt: TGTGCCATCAGTGGACAGCCAAATGAAAAACTGTTTTTT
abundance: .; d_gene: .; v_gene: TRBV19; j_gene: TRBJ2-4; CDR3aa: CASSIGGLAKNIQYF; CDR3nt: TGTGCCAGTAGTATAGGAGGGTTGGCCAAAAACATTCAGTACTTC
abundance: .; d_gene: .; v_gene: TRBV7-8; j_gene: TRBJ1-2; CDR3aa: CASSLTDTNYGYTF; CDR3nt: TGTGCCAGCAGCCTGACGGACACCAACTATGGCTACACCTTC
abundance: .; d_gene: .; v_gene: TRBV6-5; j_gene: TRBJ1-5; CDR3aa: CASSTTGLGDQPQHF; CDR3nt: TGTGCCAGCAGTACGACGGGACTGGGGGATCAGCCCCAGCATTTT
abundance: .; d_gene: TRBD1; v_gene: TRBV6-6; j_gene: TRBJ1-5; CDR3aa: CASLDRDNQPQHF; CDR3nt: TGTGCCAGCCTGGACAGGGACAATCAGCCCCAGCATTTT
abundance: .; d_gene: .; v_gene: TRBV5-4; j_gene: TRBJ1-1; CDR3aa: CASRPGARNTEAFF; CDR3nt: TGTGCCAGCAGGCCGGGAGCCAGGAACACTGAAGCTTTCTTT
abundance: .; d_gene: .; v_gene: TRBV19; j_gene: TRBJ2-1; CDR3aa: CASSINTINEQFF; CDR3nt: TGTGCCAGTAGTATAAACACGATCAATGAGCAGTTCTTC
abundance: .; d_gene: .; v_gene: TRBV5-1; j_gene: TRBJ1-4; CDR3aa: CASSTSGISSEKLFF; CDR3nt: TGCGCCAGCAGCACCTCGGGGATATCTTCCGAAAAACTGTTTTTT